This is a list of T cell receptor beta chains from one sample in a study of T cells expressing NK-cell markers. TCRdb re-called the 5' RACE reads and shows each CDR3 protein once, DNA omitted. In all, the sample yields 440,000 or so distinct CDR3 sequences. Sequenced material: blood T cells: a sorted CD56 or NKG2C T cell subset, CD4+ or CD8+ T cells, or bulk PBMC T cells (not recorded which). These receptors came from a woman between 18 and 69 years old in good health. Each CDR3 is given with its conserved first and last residue.

>TRBJ1-2|TRBV6-2/TRBV6-3|13
CASSAGIPYGYTF
>TRBJ2-3|TRBV5-1|17
CASSLEGHTSSTDTQYF
>TRBJ2-4|TRBV12-3/TRBV12-4|13
CASSLYGGNIQYF
>TRBJ2-5|TRBV7-9|11
CASSPKGTQYF
>TRBJ1-2|TRBV5-1|16
CASSLVAPGDLYGYTF
>TRBJ2-1|TRBV20-1|15
CSARDVGSSYNEQFF
>TRBJ2-1|TRBV27|15
CASSLFVTGYNEQFF
>TRBJ1-5|TRBV7-2|15
CASSPGDYSNQPQHF
>TRBJ2-1|TRBV4-3|17
CASSQDFGQVIINEQFF
>TRBJ2-7|TRBV7-3|18
CASSPRLGLAGTAYEQYF
>TRBJ2-3|TRBV7-2|15
CASSTTTSSGDTQYF
>TRBJ2-7|TRBV7-8|14
CASSSKKGVYEQYF
>TRBJ2-1|TRBV7-2|16
CASTTPLVRGGDEQFF
>TRBJ2-3|TRBV5-8|17
CASSLAGSAPRTDTQYF
>TRBJ1-6|TRBV20-1|13
CSALGQGSSPLHF
>TRBJ2-1|TRBV19|18
CASSSDSGRGGSYNEQFF
>TRBJ2-1|TRBV4-3|16
CASSQDVLAGLNEQFF
>TRBJ2-2|TRBV11-2|14
CASSLAAGSGELFF
>TRBJ2-7|TRBV5-1|13
CASSLAPVYEQYF
>TRBJ1-4|TRBV6-1|15
CASRPVGQGGEKLFF
>TRBJ2-1|TRBV20-1|15
CSARSGLAASNEQFF
>TRBJ2-1|TRBV6-2/TRBV6-3|15
CASSQRYRSYNEQFF
>TRBJ1-5|TRBV6-5|14
CASSYSGVWQPQHF
>TRBJ2-3|TRBV25-1|13
CASQGAWADTQYF
>TRBJ2-5|TRBV12-3/TRBV12-4|16
CASSADWRGFQETQYF
>TRBJ2-7|TRBV27|17
CASSFSWGQGYAYEQYF
>TRBJ1-1|TRBV24-1|15
CATSGIRDGHTEAFF
>TRBJ2-3|TRBV18|15
CASSQGDRDHHTQYF
>TRBJ1-1|TRBV5-1|14
CASSLAEGVAEAFF
>TRBJ2-1|TRBV13|16
CASSPPPPGGSNEQFF
>TRBJ1-1|TRBV12-3/TRBV12-4|15
CASSRGQGGGTEAFF
>TRBJ2-3|TRBV18|15
CASSLYRDNTDTQYF
>TRBJ2-1|TRBV7-2|12
CASSSWVDEQFF
>TRBJ2-3|TRBV27|17
CASSPKTSGLGTDTQYF
>TRBJ2-5|TRBV29-1|12
CSATTVQETQYF
>TRBJ2-3|TRBV24-1|13
CATLRTGTDTQYF
>TRBJ2-1|TRBV11-2|11
CASSFGPEEFF
>TRBJ2-1|TRBV13|15
CASSAPTSQRDEQFF
>TRBJ2-1|TRBV6-5|15
CASSYSKPTGNEQFF
>TRBJ2-2|TRBV20-1|11
CSTPKEGELFF
>TRBJ2-7|TRBV15|17
CATSRDLGGTGGYEQYF